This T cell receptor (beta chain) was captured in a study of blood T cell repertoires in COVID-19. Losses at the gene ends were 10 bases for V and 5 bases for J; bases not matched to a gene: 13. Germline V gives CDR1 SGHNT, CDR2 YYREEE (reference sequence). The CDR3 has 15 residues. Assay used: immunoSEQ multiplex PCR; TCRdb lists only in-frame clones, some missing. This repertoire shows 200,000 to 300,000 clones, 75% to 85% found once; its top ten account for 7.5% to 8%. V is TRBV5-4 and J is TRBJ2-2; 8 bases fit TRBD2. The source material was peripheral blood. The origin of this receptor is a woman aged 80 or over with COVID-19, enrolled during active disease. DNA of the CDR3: TGTGCCCTCAACACGGGGGGGGCGAGAACCGGGGAGCTGTTTTTT. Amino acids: CALNTGGARTGELFF.